The 32 T cell receptor beta chains presented below share a single source sample, sequenced in a study of shared clonotypes between healthy human individuals. The method was immunoSEQ multiplex PCR; TCRdb's version includes in-frame clones alone and lacks a portion of them. The sample lists roughly 2.2 million clones, 85% to 95% occurring once. Sequencing was carried out using naive CD4+ T cells from PBMCs. Subset of the sample: CD45RA+ positively selected. The receptors were sampled from a young man in good health. Some clones in this sample may be carry-over from other donors' samples.

As to this clone: This same CDR3 is encoded by further DNA sequences in the sample. The chain joins TRBV11-2 to TRBJ2-7, with D possibly matching TRBD1 (6 bases). Trimming took off 4 bases at V and 3 bases at J, with 7 bases between the two ends. This CDR3 is built from 12 residues. Per the germline V gene, CDR1 is SGHAT and CDR2 is FQNNGV. In DNA form, the CDR3 reads TGTGCCAGCAGCTCACAGGGCTACGAGCAGTACTTC. Translation gives CASSSQGYEQYF.

The gene calls are TRBV5-4 and TRBJ1-4, with D possibly matching TRBD1 (5 bases). CDR3 length: 17 residues. V was trimmed by 4 bases and J by 7 bases, leaving 23 bases between them. Germline V gene lookup returns CDR1 SGHNT and CDR2 YYREEE (reference sequence). CDR3 sequence: CASSTKKAGQLGEKLFF. CDR3 DNA: TGTGCCAGCAGCACCAAAAAAGCGGGGCAACTGGGTGAAAAACTGTTTTTT.

The DNA for the CDR3 is TGTGCCTGGAGTAACTCCTGGGACAGAGCTTTCTATGGCTACACCTTC. The encoded protein is CAWSNSWDRAFYGYTF. The V and J genes are TRBV30 and TRBJ1-2, with 7 positions matching TRBD1. V was pared by 2 bases and J by 4 bases, with 13 bases of the junction left unmatched. CDR3 length equals 16 residues. Germline V gene data show CDR1 as GTSNPN and CDR2 as SVGIG (reference sequence).

The chain couples TRBV30 to TRBJ1-2; possible D gene TRBD1, 6 bases. The CDR3 contains 15 residues. Germline CDR1 and CDR2: GTSNPN and SVGIG (reference sequence). Trimming removed 4 bases at V and 5 bases at J, with 20 bases between. The CDR3 loop is CAWTTQGILFYGYTF. In DNA form, the CDR3 reads TGTGCCTGGACTACCCAGGGGATATTGTTTTATGGCTACACCTTC.

This chain uses TRBV9 with TRBJ2-1, with 7 bases aligning to TRBD2. CDR3 size: 15 residues. V shed 0 bases and J 7 bases; nucleotides not matched to a gene: 7. The germline CDR1 and CDR2 sequences are SGDLS and YYNGEE. CDR3 sequence reads: CASSVEAGAENEQFF. The CDR3 DNA sequence: TGTGCCAGCAGCGTAGAGGCGGGAGCCGAAAATGAGCAGTTCTTC.

Comment on this clone: The sample holds other DNA sequences that translate to the same CDR3. The chain employs TRBV28 and TRBJ2-7; D perhaps matches TRBD1 (5 bases). Between the trimmed V and J ends, which lost 5 bases and 2 bases, there was a span of 10 bases. This CDR3 spans 13 amino acids. The V gene's germline CDR1 is MDHEN and CDR2 SYDVKM. CDR3 in DNA: TGTGCCAGCAGTCCAGACAGAGCCTACGAGCAGTACTTC. It encodes CASSPDRAYEQYF. Together with reference TRBV28 and TRBJ2-7, the CDR3 gives the full variable domain: DVKVTQSSRYLVKRTGEKVFLECVQDMDHENMFWYRQDPGLGLRLIYFSYDVKMKEKGDIPEGYSVSREKKERFSLILESASTNQTSMYLCASSPDRAYEQYFGPGTRLTVT.

This sequence joins TRBV19 and TRBJ1-4; D ambiguous. CDR1 is LNHDA, CDR2 SQIVND, per germline (reference sequence). V was clipped by 6 bases and J by 6 bases, with 20 bases between them. This CDR3 has 16 amino acids. The CDR3 DNA sequence: TGTGCCAGTAGCTCTGCAAGACCTTATGGGGATGAAAAACTGTTTTTT. It yields the protein CASSSARPYGDEKLFF. The entire variable domain, with the rest obtained from reference TRBV19 and TRBJ1-4, is as follows: DGGITQSPKYLFRKEGQNVTLSCEQNLNHDAMYWYRQDPGQGLRLIYYSQIVNDFQKGDIAEGYSVSREKKESFPLTVTSAQKNPTAFYLCASSSARPYGDEKLFFGSGTQLSVL.

In its sample, this clone was seen once. This rearrangement joins TRBV4-2 to TRBJ2-7; D is unresolved. The CDR3 is 14 residues long. The germline V and J ends were trimmed by 1 base and 0 bases, with 7 bases remaining between them. Germline V CDR1 and CDR2: LGHNA, YNFKEQ. CDR3 residues: CASSQADTSYEQYF. CDR3 in DNA: TGTGCCAGCAGCCAAGCCGACACCTCCTACGAGCAGTACTTC.

V is TRBV7-9 and J is TRBJ1-2, with D hard to call. Germline V gene sequence: CDR1 SEHNR, CDR2 FQNEAQ (reference sequence). This CDR3 contains 12 residues. The ends were cut back, 5 bases at V and 3 bases at J, with 7 bases in the middle. CDR3 residues: CASSPQDYGYTF. In nucleotides, the CDR3 is TGTGCCAGCAGCCCCCAGGACTATGGCTACACCTTC.

The rearrangement uses TRBV14 and TRBJ1-1; possibly TRBD1 for D (5 bases). CDR1 and CDR2 (germline): SGHDN, FVKESK. The CDR3 loop spans 14 amino acids. V was clipped by 2 bases and J by 1 base, with 8 bases between them. DNA for the CDR3: TGTGCCAGCAGCCAATTGGGGGGGAACACTGAAGCTTTCTTT. This sequence encodes CASSQLGGNTEAFF.

CDR3 in amino acids: CASSPTEQYEQYF. CDR3 coding DNA: TGTGCCAGCTCACCGACAGAACAATACGAGCAGTACTTC. This chain connects TRBV18 to TRBJ2-7, with D possibly matching TRBD1 (5 bases). Trimming removed 3 bases from V and 4 bases from J, with 10 bases in between. The CDR3 extends over 13 amino acids. Germline values: CDR1 KGHSH, CDR2 LQKENI.

The chain combines TRBV27 with TRBJ2-2; 7 bases align to TRBD2. CDR3 length: 18 residues. The V gene's germline CDR1 is MNHEY and CDR2 SMNVEV (reference sequence). Germline trimming cut 2 bases from V and 0 bases from J; bases unmatched to any gene: 9. This CDR3 is CASSLGRQGGPNTGELFF. CDR3 bases: TGTGCCAGCAGTTTAGGTCGCCAGGGAGGGCCGAACACCGGGGAGCTGTTTTTT.

The V gene is TRBV6-5, the J gene TRBJ1-1; the D is unclear. The CDR3 sequence is 14 residues long. The germline V gene has CDR1 MNHEY and CDR2 SVGAGI. V lost 0 bases, J lost 6 bases, and 11 bases lay in between. Here the CDR3 DNA reads TGTGCCAGCAGTTACTCCCCCGTACGGCCTGAAGCTTTCTTT. It specifies CASSYSPVRPEAFF.

This clone is a singleton in its sample. CDR3 coding DNA: TGTGCCAGCAGCCCCATGGAGGATCTCTACGAGCAGTACTTC. As protein: CASSPMEDLYEQYF. The chain employs TRBV11-2 and TRBJ2-7; a weak D match, TRBD2 (5 bases). The germline V gene has CDR1 SGHAT and CDR2 FQNNGV. The CDR3 has 14 amino acids. V lost 5 bases, J lost 3 bases, and 14 bases lay in between.

J is TRBJ1-2 and V is TRBV6-5, with no clear D. CDR1 and CDR2 from the germline V gene are MNHEY and SVGAGI. With 2 bases removed from V and 7 bases from J, the gap between germline ends came to 11 bases. The CDR3 has 13 amino acids. The DNA of the CDR3 is TGTGCCAGCAGTTACGGGTGGGGAAGTGGCTACACCTTC. It is translated as CASSYGWGSGYTF.

A single count supports this clone. Other nucleotide sequences in the sample specify the same CDR3. The J gene is TRBJ2-7, the V gene TRBV5-1; TRBD1 agrees at 11 bases. This CDR3 comprises 14 residues. With 5 bases clipped from V and 0 bases from J, the junction kept 1 base outside the gene matches. Germline CDR1 and CDR2: SGHRS and YFSETQ. CDR3 nucleotides: TGCGCCAGCAGGGGACAGGGGGTCTCCTACGAGCAGTACTTC. Residues: CASRGQGVSYEQYF.

A note on this clone: In the same sample, other DNA sequences code for this CDR3. The J gene is TRBJ2-1, the V gene TRBV9; 7 bases line up with TRBD1. The V gene end was trimmed by 3 bases and the J gene end by 3 bases; junction bases not matched to a gene: 3. The CDR3 covers 14 residues. The V gene's germline CDR1 is SGDLS and CDR2 YYNGEE. This CDR3 reads CASSARDSYNEQFF. CDR3 in DNA: TGTGCCAGCAGCGCACGGGACAGCTACAATGAGCAGTTCTTC.

The rearrangement joins TRBV7-3 to TRBJ2-2; 14 nucleotides match TRBD2. The length of the CDR3 is 19 residues. The J segment lost 3 bases and the V segment lost 5 bases, leaving 11 bases of the junction unmatched. Germline V CDR1 and CDR2: SGHTA, FQGTGA. Here the CDR3 DNA reads TGTGCCAGCAGCCCCCAGCGACTAGCGGGAGGGCCTCACACCGGGGAGCTGTTTTTT. Its translation is CASSPQRLAGGPHTGELFF.

This chain connects TRBV4-1 to TRBJ2-7, with no clear D. Trimming took off 3 bases at V and 2 bases at J, with 11 bases between the two ends. Per germline, CDR1 MGHRA and CDR2 YSYEKL. This CDR3 contains 14 residues. CDR3 in amino acids: CASSQGWLAYEQYF. CDR3 bases: TGCGCCAGCAGCCAGGGATGGTTGGCCTACGAGCAGTACTTC.

Concerning this clone: The sample holds other DNA sequences that translate to the same CDR3. This sequence joins TRBV5-1 and TRBJ2-4; D gene ambiguous. CDR3 size: 14 residues. The germline V gene has CDR1 SGHRS and CDR2 YFSETQ. V gave up 0 bases and J gave up 0 bases, with 4 bases separating them. In DNA form, the CDR3 reads TGCGCCAGCAGCTTGGGAGTAGCCAAAAACATTCAGTACTTC. Translating it yields CASSLGVAKNIQYF.

Regarding this clone: Other DNA sequences of this sample code for an identical CDR3. The CDR3 spells CASGGGGSYEQYF. The CDR3, as DNA: TGTGCCAGTGGAGGCGGGGGGTCCTACGAGCAGTACTTC. This chain joins TRBV28 and TRBJ2-7; 8 positions agree with TRBD2. The germline CDR1 and CDR2 sequences are MDHEN and SYDVKM. The CDR3 sequence is 13 residues long. V trimming: 9 bases; J trimming: 1 base; junction bases outside the gene matches: 5.

The rearrangement joins TRBV6-6 to TRBJ2-7; D is uncertain. This CDR3 has 13 residues. Germline CDR1 MNHNY, CDR2 SVGAGI (reference sequence). The germline V and J ends were trimmed by 7 bases and 3 bases, with 13 bases remaining between them. CDR3 amino acids: CASNLVTGYEQYF. In DNA form, the CDR3 reads TGTGCCAGCAACTTGGTGACGGGCTACGAGCAGTACTTC.

On this clone itself: Other DNA variants within this sample encode the same CDR3. V is TRBV12-5 and J is TRBJ2-5; D is possibly TRBD1 or TRBD2 (6 bases each). The CDR3 is 13 amino acids. V was pared by 2 bases and J by 5 bases, with 9 bases between. Germline CDR1 LGHNT, CDR2 FRNRAP. The CDR3 nucleotides read TGTGCTAGTGGTTTGATCGGGGGCGAGACCCAGTACTTC. Its protein is CASGLIGGETQYF. The full variable domain, completed using reference TRBV12-5 and TRBJ2-5, is DARVTQTPRHKVTEMGQEVTMRCQPILGHNTVFWYRQTMMQGLELLAYFRNRAPLDDSGMPKDRFSAEMPDATLATLKIQPSEPRDSAVYFCASGLIGGETQYFGPGTRLLVL.

The CDR3 loop is CASSSRTGLQETQYF. CDR3 nucleotides: TGTGCCAGCAGCTCCCGGACAGGGCTGCAAGAGACCCAGTACTTC. This chain connects TRBV11-1 to TRBJ2-5; the match to TRBD1 covers 8 bases. The CDR3 runs to 15 residues. V lost 4 bases and J lost 2; bases outside the gene matches: 6. Germline V lookup: CDR1 SGHAT, CDR2 FQDESV (reference sequence).

The CDR3 here is CASSLWQGPLLSYEQYF. CDR3 bases: TGCGCCAGCAGCTTGTGGCAGGGGCCACTCCTCTCCTACGAGCAGTACTTC. V gene TRBV5-1 combines with J gene TRBJ2-7; possible D gene TRBD1, 6 bases. The CDR3 is 17 residues long. Per the germline V gene, CDR1 is SGHRS and CDR2 is YFSETQ. V was pared by 1 base and J by 0 bases, with 17 bases between.

The chain combines TRBV28 with TRBJ2-7; the D gene is possibly TRBD2 (5 bases). Per germline, CDR1 MDHEN and CDR2 SYDVKM. CDR3 length: 14 amino acids. V lost 7 bases, J lost 6 bases, and 19 bases lay in between. The DNA for the CDR3 is TGTGCCAGCACCCTTCCCGGGGTCCGGCGCGAGCAGTACTTC. The encoded protein is CASTLPGVRREQYF.

The gene calls are TRBV6-6 and TRBJ1-1; D is uncertain. V was shortened by 2 bases and J by 3 bases, with 10 bases between the two germline ends. Germline V gene lookup returns CDR1 MNHNY and CDR2 SVGAGI (reference sequence). This CDR3 is 14 amino acids long. The CDR3 is CASSYRGRDTEAFF. The CDR3 bases are TGTGCCAGCAGTTACCGGGGAAGGGACACTGAAGCTTTCTTT.

The chain is built from TRBV27 and TRBJ2-6, with D perhaps matching TRBD1 (6 bases). CDR1 and CDR2 from the germline V gene are MNHEY and SMNVEV (reference sequence). Trimming removed 6 bases from V and 0 bases from J, with 21 bases in between. CDR3 length: 19 amino acids. The DNA of the CDR3 is TGTGCCAGCAGCCCCCGGACAGCTTTCACGTCCTCTGGGGCCAACGTCCTGACTTTC. This encodes CASSPRTAFTSSGANVLTF.

This chain connects TRBV11-2 to TRBJ2-2; D is unresolved. This CDR3 contains 14 residues. Deletions cut 2 bases from V and 2 bases from J, with 6 bases between. Germline V lookup: CDR1 SGHAT, CDR2 FQNNGV. The DNA for the CDR3 is TGTGCCAGCAGCTTATTGGGCAACACCGGGGAGCTGTTTTTT. It translates to CASSLLGNTGELFF.

The rearrangement links TRBV4-3 to TRBJ2-7, with D unresolved. V lost 1 base and J 3 bases, leaving 10 bases between the germline ends. Germline V gene data show CDR1 as LGHNA and CDR2 as YSLEER. This CDR3 is 14 amino acids long. The CDR3 DNA sequence: TGCGCCAGCAGCCAAGTCCGGAATGGCTACGAGCAGTACTTC. It specifies CASSQVRNGYEQYF.

The gene calls are TRBV28 and TRBJ1-4; TRBD1 is a possible D gene (6 bases). Germline V gives CDR1 MDHEN, CDR2 SYDVKM. V was clipped by 1 base and J by 5 bases, with 8 bases between them. The CDR3 runs 14 residues. The CDR3 here is CASSLYRANEKLFF. The CDR3 region has the DNA TGTGCCAGCAGTTTATACAGGGCGAATGAAAAACTGTTTTTT.

In its sample, this clone was seen once. The V and J genes are TRBV9 and TRBJ2-5; TRBD1 aligns across 8 bases. The length of the CDR3 is 16 residues. The junction had 6 bases not matched to a gene; V was cut back by 1 base and J by 1 base. CDR1 and CDR2 (germline): SGDLS, YYNGEE. For the CDR3, the DNA is TGTGCCAGCAGCGTAACGACAGGGGCGCCCCAAGAGACCCAGTACTTC. Amino acid sequence: CASSVTTGAPQETQYF.